This T cell receptor (beta chain) was observed in a study of blood T cell repertoires in COVID-19. For the study at large: The analysed material was cDNA or gDNA that came from T cells, B-cell-depleted T cells, or PBMCs.

This clone was detected a few times. Authors' analysis steps: Scientists estimated how many nucleated cells there were by amplifying reference gene primers. Profiling relied on immunoSEQ multiplex PCR, and the TCRdb table lists in-frame clones only, not all of them. The DNA gave D and trimming, while V, J and clone size come from that table. The table includes some 300,000 clones, roughly 89% detected once. This study enrolled people aged roughly 18 to 89 from about two dozen US geographic areas. The CDR3 is 12 residues long. CDR1 and CDR2 (germline): SNHLY, FYNNEI. The V and J ends lost 9 bases and 0 bases respectively, with 8 bases between them.

This chain joins TRBV2 and TRBJ1-1; weak D call: TRBD1 (5 bases). The material sequenced was PBMCs or T cells enriched from blood (not recorded which). This clonotype was sampled from a woman aged 50 to 60 who had been exposed to COVID-19. CDR3 in DNA: TGTGCCAGTCGGGGGATGAACACTGAAGCTTTCTTT. It specifies CASRGMNTEAFF.